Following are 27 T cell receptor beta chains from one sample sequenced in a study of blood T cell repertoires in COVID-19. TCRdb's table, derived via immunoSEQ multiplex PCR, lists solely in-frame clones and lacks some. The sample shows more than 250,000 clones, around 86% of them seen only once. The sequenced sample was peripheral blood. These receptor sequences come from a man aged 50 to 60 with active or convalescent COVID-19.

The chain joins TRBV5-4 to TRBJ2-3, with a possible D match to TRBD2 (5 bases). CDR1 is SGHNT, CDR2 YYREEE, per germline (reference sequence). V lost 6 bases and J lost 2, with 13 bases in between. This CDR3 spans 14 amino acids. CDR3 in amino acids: CASKPDLHTDTQYF. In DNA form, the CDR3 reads TGTGCCAGCAAGCCGGACTTGCACACAGATACGCAGTATTTT. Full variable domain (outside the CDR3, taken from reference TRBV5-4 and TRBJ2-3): ETGVTQSPTHLIKTRGQQVTLRCSSQSGHNTVSWYQQALGQGPQFIFQYYREEENGRGNFPPRFSGLQFPNYSSELNVNALELDDSALYLCASKPDLHTDTQYFGPGTRLTVL.

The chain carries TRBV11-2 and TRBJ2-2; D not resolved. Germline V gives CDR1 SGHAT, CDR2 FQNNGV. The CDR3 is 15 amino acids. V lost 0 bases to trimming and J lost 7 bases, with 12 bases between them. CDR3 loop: CASSLDRPSVGELFF. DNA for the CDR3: TGTGCCAGCAGCTTAGACAGGCCGTCCGTCGGGGAGCTGTTTTTT. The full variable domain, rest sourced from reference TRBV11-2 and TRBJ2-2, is EAGVAQSPRYKIIEKRQSVAFWCNPISGHATLYWYQQILGQGPKLLIQFQNNGVVDDSQLPKDRFSAERLKGVDSTLKIQPAKLEDSAVYLCASSLDRPSVGELFFGEGSRLTVL.

For the CDR3, the DNA is TGTGCCAGCAGTTTAAGAGGGAGGGCCTTGGATGAGCAGTTCTTC. Residues: CASSLRGRALDEQFF. V and J are TRBV28 and TRBJ2-1; TRBD2 matches at 7 bases. The CDR3 consists of 15 residues. Trimming cost V 2 bases and J 8 bases; bases outside gene matches: 9. The germline V gene has CDR1 MDHEN and CDR2 SYDVKM.

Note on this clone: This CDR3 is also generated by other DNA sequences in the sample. CDR3 DNA: TGTGCCAGCAGTTCAGGGCAGGGCACAGATACGCAGTATTTT. Translating it yields CASSSGQGTDTQYF. J is TRBJ2-3 and V is TRBV28; maybe TRBD1 (5 bases). CDR3 size: 14 residues. The V gene's germline CDR1 is MDHEN and CDR2 SYDVKM. Trimming shortened V by 4 bases and J by 1 base, and 9 bases separated the two germline ends.

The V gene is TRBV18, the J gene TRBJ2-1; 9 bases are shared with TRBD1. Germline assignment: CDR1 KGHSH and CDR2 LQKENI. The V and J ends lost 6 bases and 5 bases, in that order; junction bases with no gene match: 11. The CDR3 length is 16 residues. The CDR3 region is CASSLAQGTGHNEQFF. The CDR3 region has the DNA TGTGCCAGCTCCCTCGCACAAGGGACAGGGCACAATGAGCAGTTCTTC.

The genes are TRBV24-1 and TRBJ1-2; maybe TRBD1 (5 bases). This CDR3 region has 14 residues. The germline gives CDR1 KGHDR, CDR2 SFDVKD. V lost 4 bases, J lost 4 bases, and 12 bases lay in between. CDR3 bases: TGTGCCACCAGTGAACAGACAGTTAGCTATGGCTACACCTTC. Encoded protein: CATSEQTVSYGYTF.

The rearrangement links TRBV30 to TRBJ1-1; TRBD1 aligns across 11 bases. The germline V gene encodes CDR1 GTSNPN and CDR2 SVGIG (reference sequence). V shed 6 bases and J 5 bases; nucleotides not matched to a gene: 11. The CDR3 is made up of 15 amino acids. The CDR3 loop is CACPQDRGQSTEAFF. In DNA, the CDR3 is TGTGCCTGCCCCCAGGACAGGGGGCAAAGTACTGAAGCTTTCTTT.

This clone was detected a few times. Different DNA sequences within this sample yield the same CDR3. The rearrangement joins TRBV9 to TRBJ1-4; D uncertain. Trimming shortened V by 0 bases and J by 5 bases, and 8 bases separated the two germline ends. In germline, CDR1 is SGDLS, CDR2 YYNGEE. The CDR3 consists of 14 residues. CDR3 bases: TGTGCCAGCAGCGTAGCTGGAGGGAATGAAAAACTGTTTTTT. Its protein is CASSVAGGNEKLFF.

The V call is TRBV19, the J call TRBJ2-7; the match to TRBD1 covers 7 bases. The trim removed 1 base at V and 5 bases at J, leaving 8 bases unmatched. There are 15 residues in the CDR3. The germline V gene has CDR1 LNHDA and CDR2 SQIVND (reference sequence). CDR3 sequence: CASSIADRAGDEQYF. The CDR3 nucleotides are TGTGCCAGTAGTATAGCCGACAGGGCTGGCGACGAGCAGTACTTC.

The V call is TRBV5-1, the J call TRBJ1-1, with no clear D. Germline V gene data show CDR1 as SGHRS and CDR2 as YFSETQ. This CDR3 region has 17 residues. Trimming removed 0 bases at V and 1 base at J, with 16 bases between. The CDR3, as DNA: TGCGCCAGCAGCTTGGCCGATGGCTCCTGGAGGAACACTGAAGCTTTCTTT. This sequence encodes CASSLADGSWRNTEAFF.

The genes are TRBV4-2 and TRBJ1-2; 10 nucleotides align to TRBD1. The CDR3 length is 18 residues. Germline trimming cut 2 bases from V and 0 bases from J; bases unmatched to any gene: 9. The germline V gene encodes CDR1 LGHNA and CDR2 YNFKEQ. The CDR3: CASSQRITGTGANYGYTF. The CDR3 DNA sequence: TGTGCCAGCAGCCAAAGGATAACCGGGACAGGGGCTAACTATGGCTACACCTTC.

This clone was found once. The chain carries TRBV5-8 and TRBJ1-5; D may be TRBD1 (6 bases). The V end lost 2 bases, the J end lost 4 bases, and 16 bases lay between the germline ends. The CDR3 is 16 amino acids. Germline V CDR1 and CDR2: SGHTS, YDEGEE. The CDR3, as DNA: TGTGCCAGCAGCTTCCGAACAGGACAGAGGAATCAGCCCCAGCATTTT. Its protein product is CASSFRTGQRNQPQHF. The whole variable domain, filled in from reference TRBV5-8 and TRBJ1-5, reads EAGVTQSPTHLIKTRGQQATLRCSPISGHTSVYWYQQALGLGLQFLLWYDEGEERNRGNFPPRFSGRQFPNYSSELNVNALELEDSALYLCASSFRTGQRNQPQHFGDGTRLSIL.

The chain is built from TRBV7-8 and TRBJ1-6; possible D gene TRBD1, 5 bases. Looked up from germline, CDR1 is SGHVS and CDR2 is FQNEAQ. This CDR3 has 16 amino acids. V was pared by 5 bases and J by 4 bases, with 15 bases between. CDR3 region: CASSKSGGEYNSPLHF. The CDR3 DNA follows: TGTGCCAGCAGCAAATCGGGGGGGGAGTATAATTCACCCCTCCACTTT.

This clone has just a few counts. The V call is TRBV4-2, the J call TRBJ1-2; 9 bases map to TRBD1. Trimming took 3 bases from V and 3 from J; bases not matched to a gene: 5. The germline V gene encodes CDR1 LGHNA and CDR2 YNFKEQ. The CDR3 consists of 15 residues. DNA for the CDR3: TGTGCCAGCAGCCACACGGGACAGGGAGACTATGGCTACACCTTC. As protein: CASSHTGQGDYGYTF.

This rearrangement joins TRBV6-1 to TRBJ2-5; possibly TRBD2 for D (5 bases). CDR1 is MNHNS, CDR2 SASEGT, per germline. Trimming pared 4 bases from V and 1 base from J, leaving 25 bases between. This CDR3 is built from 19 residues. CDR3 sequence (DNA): TGTGCCAGCAGTGTAACCGACTCTCGGGGTTTGTTGGTCCAAGAGACCCAGTACTTC. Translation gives CASSVTDSRGLLVQETQYF.

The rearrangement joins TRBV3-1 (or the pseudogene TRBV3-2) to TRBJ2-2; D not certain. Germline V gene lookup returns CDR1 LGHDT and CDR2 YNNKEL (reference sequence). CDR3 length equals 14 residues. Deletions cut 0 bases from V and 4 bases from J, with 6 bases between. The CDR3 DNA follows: TGTGCCAGCAGCCAAGAAGAGGTCACCGGGGAGCTGTTTTTT. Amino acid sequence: CASSQEEVTGELFF.

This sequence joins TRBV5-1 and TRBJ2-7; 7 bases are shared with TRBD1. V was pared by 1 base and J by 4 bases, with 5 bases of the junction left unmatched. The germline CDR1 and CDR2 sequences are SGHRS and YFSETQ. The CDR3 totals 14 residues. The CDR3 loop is CASSLTGTVYEQYF. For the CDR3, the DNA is TGCGCCAGCAGCTTGACCGGGACAGTATACGAGCAGTACTTC.

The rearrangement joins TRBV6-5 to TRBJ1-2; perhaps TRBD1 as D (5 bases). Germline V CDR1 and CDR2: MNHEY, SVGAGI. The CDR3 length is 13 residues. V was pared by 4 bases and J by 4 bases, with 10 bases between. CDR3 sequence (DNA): TGTGCCAGCAGTTTTAGGGGAGGCTATGGCTACACCTTC. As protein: CASSFRGGYGYTF.

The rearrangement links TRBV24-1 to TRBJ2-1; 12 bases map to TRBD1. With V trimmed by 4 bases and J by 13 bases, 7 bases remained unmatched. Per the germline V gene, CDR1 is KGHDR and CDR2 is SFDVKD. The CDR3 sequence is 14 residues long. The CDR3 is CATSDSGTGGFQFF. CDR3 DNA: TGTGCCACCAGTGACTCCGGGACAGGGGGCTTCCAGTTCTTC.

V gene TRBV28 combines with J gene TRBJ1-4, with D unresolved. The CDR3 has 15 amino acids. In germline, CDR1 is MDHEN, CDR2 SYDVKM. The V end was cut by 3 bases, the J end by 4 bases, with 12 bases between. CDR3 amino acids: CASSFLSELNEKLFF. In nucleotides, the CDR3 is TGTGCCAGCAGTTTTCTTTCGGAGCTTAATGAAAAACTGTTTTTT.

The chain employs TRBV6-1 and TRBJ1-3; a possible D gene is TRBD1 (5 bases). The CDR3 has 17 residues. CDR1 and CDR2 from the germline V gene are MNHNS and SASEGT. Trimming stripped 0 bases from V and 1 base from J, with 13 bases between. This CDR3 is CASSEARRANSGNTIYF. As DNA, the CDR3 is TGTGCCAGCAGTGAAGCCCGCAGGGCTAATTCTGGAAACACCATATATTTT.

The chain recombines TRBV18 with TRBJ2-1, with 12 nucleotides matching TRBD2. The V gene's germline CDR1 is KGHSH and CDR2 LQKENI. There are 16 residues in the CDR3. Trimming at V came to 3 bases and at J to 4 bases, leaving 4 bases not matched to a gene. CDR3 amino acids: CASSPPSGREYNEQFF. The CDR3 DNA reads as TGTGCCAGCTCACCTCCTAGCGGGAGGGAATACAATGAGCAGTTCTTC. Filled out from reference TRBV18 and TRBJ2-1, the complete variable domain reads NAGVMQNPRHLVRRRGQEARLRCSPMKGHSHVYWYRQLPEEGLKFMVYLQKENIIDESGMPKERFSAEFPKEGPSILRIQQVVRGDSAAYFCASSPPSGREYNEQFFGPGTRLTVL.

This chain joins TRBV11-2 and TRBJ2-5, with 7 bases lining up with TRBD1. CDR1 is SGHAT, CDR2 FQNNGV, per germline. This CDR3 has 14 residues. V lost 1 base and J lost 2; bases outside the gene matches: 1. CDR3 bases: TGTGCCAGCAGCTTAGTGACAGGGCAAGAGACCCAGTACTTC. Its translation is CASSLVTGQETQYF.

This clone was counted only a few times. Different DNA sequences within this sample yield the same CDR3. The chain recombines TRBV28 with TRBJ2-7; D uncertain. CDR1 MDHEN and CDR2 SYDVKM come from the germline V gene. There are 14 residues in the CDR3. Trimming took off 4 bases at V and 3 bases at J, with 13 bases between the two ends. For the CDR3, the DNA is TGTGCCAGCAGTTCTGGGCAGGCCCGCTACGAGCAGTACTTC. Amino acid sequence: CASSSGQARYEQYF.

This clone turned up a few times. The CDR3 DNA reads as TGTGCCAGCAGTTCTCCGGGACTAGCGGGATCCTACGAGCAGTACTTC. Translation gives CASSSPGLAGSYEQYF. The chain has TRBV6-6 and TRBJ2-7, with 13 bases lining up with TRBD2. The CDR3 runs 16 residues. Germline V gives CDR1 MNHNY, CDR2 SVGAGI (reference sequence). The junction had 4 bases not matched to a gene; V was cut back by 4 bases and J by 1 base.

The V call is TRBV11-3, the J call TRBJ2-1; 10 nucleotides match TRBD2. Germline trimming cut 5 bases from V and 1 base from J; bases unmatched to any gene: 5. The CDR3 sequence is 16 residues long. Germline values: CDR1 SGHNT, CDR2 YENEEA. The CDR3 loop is CASSPSSGGSYNEQFF. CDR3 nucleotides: TGTGCCAGCAGCCCCTCTAGCGGGGGTTCCTACAATGAGCAGTTCTTC.

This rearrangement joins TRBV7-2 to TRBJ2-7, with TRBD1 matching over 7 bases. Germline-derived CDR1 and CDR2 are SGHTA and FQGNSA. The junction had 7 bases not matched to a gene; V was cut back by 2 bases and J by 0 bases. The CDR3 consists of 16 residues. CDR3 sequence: CASSLIADRYSYEQYF. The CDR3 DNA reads TGTGCCAGCAGCTTAATTGCGGACAGGTACTCCTACGAGCAGTACTTC.